Below are 16 T cell receptor beta chains sequenced from a single sample in a study of T cell responses to AZD1222 COVID-19 vaccine. Libraries were prepared by immunoSEQ multiplex PCR; TCRdb keeps only in-frame clonotypes and omits some of them. Of about 140,000 clones listed, 80% to 90% were seen once; the top ten hold 8%. The input for sequencing was peripheral blood, taken on day 0 of AZD1222 vaccination. Receptors originate from an adult in good health.

This chain links TRBV20-1 with TRBJ1-5; D is unclear. Germline V gives CDR1 DFQATT, CDR2 SNEGSKA (reference sequence). V lost 5 bases, J lost 12 bases, and 11 bases lay in between. This CDR3 is 10 amino acids long. CDR3 sequence reads: CSAPWMGQHF. The CDR3, as DNA: TGCAGTGCTCCCTGGATGGGCCAGCATTTT.

The chain has TRBV29-1 and TRBJ1-2, with D tentatively TRBD1 (5 bases). Germline CDR1 reads SQVTM; CDR2 reads ANQGSEA. Trimming stripped 5 bases from V and 4 bases from J, with 8 bases between. The CDR3 runs 11 residues. The CDR3 bases are TGCAGCGTTTTTACAGGCTATGGCTACACCTTC. Translated, it gives CSVFTGYGYTF. Drawing the rest from reference TRBV29-1 and TRBJ1-2, the complete variable domain is SAVISQKPSRDICQRGTSLTIQCQVDSQVTMMFWYRQQPGQSLTLIATANQGSEATYESGFVIDKFPISRPNLTFSTLTVSNMSPEDSSIYLCSVFTGYGYTFGSGTRLTVV.

The chain recombines TRBV4-1 with TRBJ2-5; D is uncertain. The V end lost 3 bases, the J end lost 5 bases, and 7 bases lay between the germline ends. The CDR3 extends over 12 amino acids. CDR1 and CDR2 from the germline V gene are MGHRA and YSYEKL. The CDR3 is CASSQRTETQYF. In nucleotides, the CDR3 is TGCGCCAGCAGCCAGCGAACGGAGACCCAGTACTTC.

The table lists this clone with a few counts. The CDR3 region is CASSPHGSMADTQYF. The CDR3 nucleotides are TGCGCCAGCAGCCCTCACGGGAGCATGGCAGATACGCAGTATTTT. V usage is TRBV4-1 and J usage is TRBJ2-3; D is perhaps TRBD2 (6 bases). CDR3 length: 15 residues. V lost 4 bases and J 4 bases, leaving 15 bases between the germline ends. Germline-derived CDR1 and CDR2 are MGHRA and YSYEKL.

There are many counts of this clone. The J gene is TRBJ2-3, the V gene TRBV3-1 (or the pseudogene TRBV3-2); D remains unclear. Germline-derived CDR1 and CDR2 are LGHDT and YNNKEL (reference sequence). V dropped 1 base and J dropped 4 bases, with 3 bases sitting between them. CDR3 length: 12 amino acids. The CDR3 DNA reads TGTGCCAGCAGCCAAGGGTCAGATACGCAGTATTTT. It codes for CASSQGSDTQYF.

The chain carries TRBV7-9 and TRBJ1-5, with D unclear. V was pared by 5 bases and J by 0 bases, with 8 bases between. Germline V gene lookup returns CDR1 SEHNR and CDR2 FQNEAQ (reference sequence). This CDR3 comprises 14 residues. This CDR3 reads CASSLDTSNQPQHF. The DNA of the CDR3 is TGTGCCAGCAGCCTCGACACTAGCAATCAGCCCCAGCATTTT.

The sample holds a few counts of this clone. V usage is TRBV27 and J usage is TRBJ2-2, with D perhaps matching TRBD1 or TRBD2 (5 bases each). The CDR3 runs 14 residues. CDR1 is MNHEY, CDR2 SMNVEV, per germline (reference sequence). V was shortened by 6 bases and J by 5 bases, with 13 bases between the two germline ends. The CDR3 DNA reads as TGTGCCAGCAGGGGGCTAGCCGGGACCGGGGAGCTGTTTTTT. It specifies CASRGLAGTGELFF.

This chain uses TRBV29-1 with TRBJ2-7; D possibly corresponds to TRBD1 (5 bases). The CDR3 contains 14 residues. Germline CDR1 SQVTM, CDR2 ANQGSEA. V lost 4 bases and J lost 4, with 17 bases in between. CDR3 region: CSVVVQGNRYEQYF. CDR3 nucleotide sequence: TGCAGCGTTGTGGTCCAGGGAAATAGGTACGAGCAGTACTTC.

The chain links TRBV12-5 to TRBJ1-2; no clear D. This CDR3 has 16 amino acids. The germline V and J ends were trimmed by 0 bases and 0 bases, with 11 bases remaining between them. Germline V gives CDR1 LGHNT, CDR2 FRNRAP. The CDR3 bases are TGTGCTAGTGGTTTGGTCGACCCCGGGGCTAACTATGGCTACACCTTC. It specifies CASGLVDPGANYGYTF.

V usage is TRBV7-8 and J usage is TRBJ1-4; unclear D gene. Germline CDR1 reads SGHVS; CDR2 reads FQNEAQ. The ends were cut back, 7 bases at V and 0 bases at J, with 12 bases in the middle. The length of the CDR3 is 15 residues. CDR3 residues: CASTHYLATNEKLFF. CDR3 in DNA: TGTGCCAGCACCCATTATCTGGCAACTAATGAAAAACTGTTTTTT. Based on the CDR3 plus reference TRBV7-8 and TRBJ1-4, the full variable domain is GAGVSQSPRYKVAKRGQDVALRCDPISGHVSLFWYQQALGQGPEFLTYFQNEAQLDKSGLPSDRFFAERPEGSVSTLKIQRTQQEDSAVYLCASTHYLATNEKLFFGSGTQLSVL.

The J gene is TRBJ1-6, the V gene TRBV19, with D tentatively TRBD1 (6 bases). Trimming pared 0 bases from V and 7 bases from J, leaving 16 bases between. Germline lookup yields CDR1 LNHDA and CDR2 SQIVND (reference sequence). This CDR3 contains 17 residues. CDR3 region: CASSIEGGRGWNSPLHF. Written as DNA, the CDR3 is TGTGCCAGTAGTATAGAGGGGGGCAGGGGCTGGAATTCACCCCTCCACTTT.

This chain connects TRBV7-2 to TRBJ1-2; 7 nucleotides line up with TRBD1. The CDR3 has 16 amino acids. V lost 5 bases and J lost 6; bases outside the gene matches: 15. Germline V gene lookup returns CDR1 SGHTA and CDR2 FQGNSA. In nucleotides, the CDR3 is TGTGCCAGCAGCGCCCCGGGGAGGGGGCTTTACGATGGCTACACCTTC. This encodes CASSAPGRGLYDGYTF.

The CDR3 coding sequence is TGTGCCACCAGCACCTGGACAGGGCCTAATGAAAAACTGTTTTTT. Its translation: CATSTWTGPNEKLFF. J is TRBJ1-4 and V is TRBV15, with 8 nucleotides matching TRBD1. Per germline, CDR1 LNHNV and CDR2 YYDKDF (reference sequence). Losses at the gene ends were 4 bases for V and 3 bases for J; bases not matched to a gene: 4. The CDR3 runs to 15 residues.

CDR3 amino acids: CASSSQFPTYYTF. CDR3 DNA: TGTGCCAGCAGCTCGCAATTCCCCACCTACTACACCTTC. The chain couples TRBV7-9 to TRBJ1-2; no firm D call. Germline V CDR1 and CDR2: SEHNR, FQNEAQ (reference sequence). V lost 4 bases and J lost 10, with 16 bases in between. This CDR3 comprises 13 residues.

This chain links TRBV6-5 with TRBJ1-4, with D uncertain. Germline V gives CDR1 MNHEY, CDR2 SVGAGI. This CDR3 is 14 amino acids long. Trimming removed 1 base at V and 8 bases at J, with 11 bases between. The CDR3 region has the DNA TGTGCCAGCAGTTACTGGCGCTCCGGGGAAAAACTGTTTTTT. Protein: CASSYWRSGEKLFF.

The CDR3 spells CASSPLAGGPYNEQFF. The CDR3 region has the DNA TGTGCCAGCAGCCCACTAGCGGGAGGACCTTACAATGAGCAGTTCTTC. This sequence joins TRBV5-7 and TRBJ2-1; 12 bases match TRBD2. TRBV5-7 is flagged as an ORF with uncertain function. With V trimmed by 4 bases and J by 4 bases, 6 bases remained unmatched. The CDR3 has 16 residues.